These T cell receptor beta chains were read from a single sample in a study of cytomegalovirus exposure and HLA in healthy donors. TCRdb's copy holds only in-frame clones and misses some; the assay was immunoSEQ multiplex PCR. The data show around 400,000 clones, with roughly 85% seen just once and under 0.95% held by the top ten. The sequencing sample was made of PBMCs. The receptors come from a woman in her late teens or twenties in good health and CMV-seronegative. The CDR3 runs from the conserved cysteine through the conserved F or W. The order of the fields is V gene, clone size, D gene, J gene, CDR3 protein, CDR3 DNA. The D gene is left open where the match is weak. Size values are once, few and many counts, or a class for expanded clones, and some rows have none.

TRBV6-5,NA,TRBD1,TRBJ1-2,CASSYSGQTNYGYTF,TGTGCCAGCAGTTACTCGGGACAGACAAACTATGGCTACACCTTC
TRBV5-4,few,NA,TRBJ1-3,CASSLYPNRSLGNTIYF,TGTGCCAGCAGCCTATACCCCAACAGAAGCCTAGGAAACACCATATATTTT
TRBV5-6,NA,NA,TRBJ1-1,CASSFTGIKNTEAFF,TGTGCCAGCAGTTTTACAGGGATTAAAAACACTGAAGCTTTCTTT
TRBV6-5,NA,NA,TRBJ2-1,CASSYRDSYNEQFF,TGTGCCAGCAGTTACCGGGACTCCTACAATGAGCAGTTCTTC
TRBV14,NA,TRBD2,TRBJ2-1,CASSLIAGGFNEQFF,TGTGCCAGCAGCCTAATAGCGGGAGGGTTCAATGAGCAGTTCTTC
TRBV28,NA,TRBD2,TRBJ2-6,CASGSSGASGANVLTF,TGTGCCAGCGGGTCTAGCGGAGCCTCTGGGGCCAACGTCCTGACTTTC
TRBV4-2,NA,NA,TRBJ2-7,CASSQEWPSSGDEQYF,TGTGCCAGCAGCCAAGAATGGCCCTCGTCCGGGGACGAGCAGTACTTC
TRBV25-1,NA,NA,TRBJ2-7,CASSEQTIPYEQYF,TGTGCCAGCAGTGAACAAACAATCCCCTACGAGCAGTACTTC
TRBV6-1,NA,TRBD2,TRBJ2-7,CASSERARGYTYEQYF,TGTGCCAGCAGTGAACGGGCGCGGGGGTATACCTACGAGCAGTACTTC
TRBV5-1,NA,TRBD1,TRBJ1-1,CASSFRGPNTEAFF,TGCGCCAGCAGCTTCAGGGGGCCGAACACTGAAGCTTTCTTT
TRBV29-1,few,NA,TRBJ2-2,CSVEDLTGELFF,TGCAGCGTTGAAGACCTCACCGGGGAGCTGTTTTTT
TRBV25-1,NA,NA,TRBJ2-1,CASSRLVQYNEQFF,TGTGCCAGCAGTCGACTCGTACAATACAATGAGCAGTTCTTC
TRBV15,once,TRBD1,TRBJ1-3,CATSRGDRGWDTIYF,TGTGCCACCAGCAGAGGGGACAGGGGATGGGACACCATATATTTT
TRBV30,NA,NA,TRBJ2-6,CAWERYHGANVLTF,TGTGCCTGGGAGAGATATCATGGGGCCAACGTCCTGACTTTC
TRBV7-2,NA,TRBD1,TRBJ2-7,CASSSPGQGGREQYF,TGTGCCAGCAGCTCGCCGGGACAGGGGGGACGCGAGCAGTACTTC
TRBV18,NA,NA,TRBJ2-7,CASSGGGYEQYF,TGTGCCAGCTCTGGAGGCGGTTACGAGCAGTACTTC
TRBV6-5,NA,NA,TRBJ2-7,CASSYSRVGPNEQYF,TGTGCCAGCAGTTACTCGAGGGTAGGCCCCAACGAGCAGTACTTC
TRBV19,NA,NA,TRBJ1-5,CASSITAAQPQHF,TGTGCCAGTAGTATCACGGCGGCTCAGCCCCAGCATTTT
TRBV27,once,TRBD1,TRBJ1-5,CASSLLGTGRLNQPQHF,TGTGCCAGCAGTTTACTCGGGACAGGGCGGTTAAATCAGCCCCAGCATTTT
TRBV7-9,few,NA,TRBJ1-2,CASSLAQGMDGYTF,TGTGCCAGCAGCTTAGCGCAGGGTATGGATGGCTACACCTTC
TRBV27,NA,NA,TRBJ2-1,CASSLGYEQFF,TGTGCCAGCAGTCTCGGTTATGAGCAGTTCTTC
TRBV7-8,NA,TRBD1,TRBJ2-3,CASSNRDRSTDTQYF,TGTGCCAGCAGCAACCGGGACAGAAGCACAGATACGCAGTATTTT
TRBV30,NA,NA,TRBJ1-1,CAWKRRGGEAFF,TGTGCCTGGAAGCGCAGGGGCGGTGAAGCTTTCTTT
TRBV4-1,once,NA,TRBJ1-1,CASSLSTGMNTEAFF,TGCGCCAGCAGCCTAAGTACAGGTATGAACACTGAAGCTTTCTTT
TRBV10-3,NA,NA,TRBJ1-2,CAIWALQGGGYTF,TGTGCCATCTGGGCCCTCCAGGGCGGTGGCTACACCTTC
TRBV4-1,few,NA,TRBJ2-5,CASSQSSTRRETQYF,TGCGCCAGCAGCCAGAGTAGTACCCGAAGAGAGACCCAGTACTTC
TRBV6-6,NA,TRBD2,TRBJ2-1,CASTRTSGPYNEQFF,TGTGCCAGCACCAGGACTAGCGGACCCTACAATGAGCAGTTCTTC
TRBV7-3,NA,TRBD2,TRBJ2-2,CASSLWGSGKFGELFF,TGTGCCAGCAGCTTGTGGGGGAGCGGGAAGTTCGGGGAGCTGTTTTTT
TRBV5-1,NA,NA,TRBJ1-1,CASSLTGRITEAFF,TGCGCCAGCAGCTTGACAGGCCGAATCACTGAAGCTTTCTTT
TRBV2,NA,TRBD2,TRBJ2-3,CARGSLAGVKDTQYF,TGTGCCAGAGGATCACTAGCGGGAGTTAAAGATACGCAGTATTTT
TRBV27,NA,NA,TRBJ2-7,CASSFSTTYEQYF,TGTGCCAGCAGTTTCTCAACTACCTACGAGCAGTACTTC
TRBV13,NA,TRBD1,TRBJ1-4,CASSLAPTGDEKLFF,TGTGCCAGCAGCTTAGCCCCAACAGGGGACGAAAAACTGTTTTTT
TRBV2,NA,TRBD2,TRBJ2-1,CASHLRVAGRNEQFF,TGTGCCAGCCACCTGCGTGTAGCGGGGAGGAATGAGCAGTTCTTC
TRBV5-1,NA,NA,TRBJ1-1,CASSLGRGEKAEAFF,TGCGCCAGCAGCTTGGGGAGGGGTGAGAAGGCTGAAGCTTTCTTT
TRBV7-9,NA,TRBD2,TRBJ2-3,CASSSPGGVTDTQYF,TGTGCCAGCAGTTCCCCCGGGGGGGTGACAGATACGCAGTATTTT
TRBV10-3,NA,TRBD1,TRBJ1-2,CAIASGTGKTNYGYTF,TGTGCCATAGCCTCCGGGACAGGGAAAACTAACTATGGCTACACCTTC
TRBV30,NA,NA,TRBJ1-1,CAWNRKGAFF,TGTGCCTGGAACAGGAAGGGGGCTTTCTTT
TRBV7-8,NA,NA,TRBJ2-7,CASSPGLGAGARTYEQYF,TGTGCCAGCAGCCCCGGGTTGGGGGCGGGGGCGCGAACCTACGAGCAGTACTTC
TRBV4-2,NA,TRBD1,TRBJ1-2,CASSQDRTGGDDGYTF,TGTGCCAGCAGCCAAGACCGGACAGGGGGCGATGATGGCTACACCTTC
TRBV11-2,NA,TRBD1,TRBJ2-7,CASSIVTGSNEQYF,TGTGCCAGCAGCATCGTGACAGGGTCCAACGAGCAGTACTTC
TRBV6-1,NA,TRBD1,TRBJ2-7,CASSLLTGGSYEQYF,TGTGCCAGCAGCCTTTTGACAGGGGGCTCGTACGAGCAGTACTTC
TRBV4-1,NA,TRBD2,TRBJ2-1,CTSRYTSGRVNEQFF,TGCACCAGCAGGTACACTAGCGGGAGAGTGAATGAGCAGTTCTTC
TRBV30,NA,TRBD1,TRBJ1-5,CAWSKAGGFVYNQPQHF,TGTGCCTGGAGTAAGGCAGGGGGTTTTGTGTACAATCAGCCCCAGCATTTT
TRBV30,NA,NA,TRBJ1-5,CAWSVSTGNSNQPQHF,TGTGCCTGGAGTGTTAGTACAGGGAATAGCAATCAGCCCCAGCATTTT
TRBV7-2,NA,NA,TRBJ1-2,CASSLSRGAVGGTF,TGTGCCAGCAGCTTGTCGCGGGGGGCGGTCGGAGGGACCTTC
TRBV28,NA,NA,TRBJ2-1,CASSLLRREQFF,TGTGCCAGCAGTTTATTGCGGAGGGAGCAGTTCTTC
TRBV30,NA,TRBD1,TRBJ1-2,CAWNTGGGNYGYTF,TGTGCCTGGAATACAGGGGGCGGTAACTATGGCTACACCTTC
TRBV5-1,NA,TRBD1,TRBJ1-2,CASSNRDRGNYGYTF,TGCGCCAGCAGTAACCGGGACAGGGGAAACTATGGCTACACCTTC